These 14 T cell receptor beta chains share one sample of origin, sequenced in a study of blood T cells in healthy people across ages. A second about 7 to 12 cycle PCR used barcoded and J-beta primers. TCRdb re-analysed the 5' RACE reads in MiXCR, keeping a single row per CDR3 protein. The sample has 600,000 to 850,000 distinct CDR3 sequences; around 40% are singletons. Sequencing was done on a sample of blood. The receptors originated from a woman aged 60-70 years in good health.

The chain recombines TRBV7-3 with TRBJ2-5, with TRBD1 matching over 8 bases. Germline V CDR1 and CDR2: SGHTA, FQGTGA. J was trimmed by 4 bases and V by 4 bases; bases with no gene match: 11. The CDR3 totals 16 residues. The CDR3 bases are TGTGCCAGCAGCTCTATGACGACAGGGGCGGGAGAGACCCAGTACTTC. Translated, it gives CASSSMTTGAGETQYF.

The rearrangement links TRBV4-1 to TRBJ2-2; D uncertain. V was trimmed by 4 bases and J by 9 bases, leaving 15 bases between them. Germline values: CDR1 MGHRA, CDR2 YSYEKL. The CDR3 consists of 14 residues. This CDR3 reads CASSRTNVVWELFF. CDR3 in DNA: TGCGCCAGCAGCCGGACGAACGTGGTCTGGGAGCTGTTTTTT.

This clonotype was counted only a few times. The genes are TRBV6-4 and TRBJ2-1, with D perhaps given as TRBD1 or TRBD2 (5 bases each). Germline V gives CDR1 MRHNA, CDR2 SNTAGT. Trimming pared 6 bases from V and 4 bases from J, leaving 13 bases between. The CDR3 is 14 amino acids. The CDR3 protein is CASSPTWGYNEQFF. CDR3 in DNA: TGTGCCAGCAGCCCCACTTGGGGGTACAATGAGCAGTTCTTC.

The count of this clonotype is one. CDR3 sequence: CASSSGLIQETQYF. DNA of the CDR3: TGTGCCAGCAGCTCGGGACTGATCCAAGAGACCCAGTACTTC. The chain has TRBV9 and TRBJ2-5; TRBD2 might be the D (6 bases). This CDR3 has 14 residues. V was pared by 4 bases and J by 1 base, with 11 bases between. Germline assignment: CDR1 SGDLS and CDR2 YYNGEE.

This clonotype appeared a few times. The J gene is TRBJ2-5, the V gene TRBV9; 7 bases fit TRBD1. V gave up 5 bases and J gave up 2 bases; unmatched junction bases: 12. Germline CDR1 is SGDLS and CDR2 is YYNGEE. This CDR3 comprises 16 residues. In DNA form, the CDR3 reads TGTGCCAGCAGTCCTCGAAGGACAGGAGCACAAGAGACCCAGTACTTC. This encodes CASSPRRTGAQETQYF.

As concerns this clonotype: Relative to the germline gene, one junction end is altered; a read error may explain this. The chain recombines TRBV7-9 with TRBJ1-2; D ambiguous. Germline assignment: CDR1 SEHNR and CDR2 FQNEAQ (reference sequence). This CDR3 is built from 13 residues. CDR3 bases: TGTGCCAGCTGCTTTGACGGGGACTATGGCTACACCTTC. Its translation is CASCFDGDYGYTF.

CDR3 sequence: CSASLAGVTYEQYF. Here the CDR3 DNA reads TGCAGTGCTTCCCTAGCGGGGGTTACCTACGAGCAGTACTTC. The chain is built from TRBV20-1 and TRBJ2-7; 10 bases fit TRBD2. V dropped 5 bases and J dropped 2; count of bases not matched to a gene: 6. Germline CDR1 reads DFQATT; CDR2 reads SNEGSKA (reference sequence). The CDR3 covers 14 residues.

The chain uses TRBV20-1 and TRBJ2-1; 10 bases fit TRBD2. The CDR3 runs 16 residues. V lost 6 bases, J lost 1 base, and 9 bases stayed unmatched. The germline V gene encodes CDR1 DFQATT and CDR2 SNEGSKA (reference sequence). The DNA for the CDR3 is TGCAGTGCGACCCGACCAGCGGGGGGGTCCTACAATGAGCAGTTCTTC. Its translation: CSATRPAGGSYNEQFF.

CDR3 bases: TGTGCCAGCGGACGGGGGGAGCAGTACTTC. Protein sequence: CASGRGEQYF. The chain couples TRBV7-9 to TRBJ2-7; the D gene is possibly TRBD2 (6 bases). Germline V gives CDR1 SEHNR, CDR2 FQNEAQ (reference sequence). The CDR3 totals 10 residues. V was clipped by 8 bases and J by 7 bases, with 9 bases between them.

This chain links TRBV18 with TRBJ2-5; 8 bases fit TRBD1. The CDR3 extends over 16 amino acids. Trimming at V came to 3 bases and at J to 11 bases, leaving 17 bases not matched to a gene. CDR1 is KGHSH, CDR2 LQKENI, per germline. The CDR3 nucleotides read TGTGCCAGCTCACCCCCTGGGACAGGCGGAAAGGGGGAGCAGTACTTC. Its protein product is CASSPPGTGGKGEQYF. The full variable domain, with the rest looked up from reference TRBV18 and TRBJ2-5, is NAGVMQNPRHLVRRRGQEARLRCSPMKGHSHVYWYRQLPEEGLKFMVYLQKENIIDESGMPKERFSAEFPKEGPSILRIQQVVRGDSAAYFCASSPPGTGGKGEQYFGPGTRLLVL.

The V gene is TRBV29-1, the J gene TRBJ2-7, with TRBD2 matching over 8 bases. J was trimmed by 7 bases and V by 2 bases; bases with no gene match: 19. Germline V CDR1 and CDR2: SQVTM, ANQGSEA. The CDR3 extends over 17 amino acids. The CDR3: CSVERSTLVAGTNEQYF. The CDR3 DNA follows: TGCAGCGTTGAACGCTCAACCCTCGTAGCGGGAACCAATGAGCAGTACTTC.

This clonotype was counted only a few times. The gene calls are TRBV12-3 or TRBV12-4 and TRBJ2-1, with 11 bases that match TRBD1. The CDR3 loop spans 15 amino acids. The junction had 6 bases not matched to a gene; V was cut back by 3 bases and J by 8 bases. Here the CDR3 reads CASSFRTGGADEQFF. The DNA of the CDR3 is TGTGCCAGCAGTTTCCGGACAGGGGGCGCGGATGAGCAGTTCTTC.

This clonotype showed up just a few times. This may be a read error: a much more frequent sequence differs by one nucleotide. This chain links TRBV9 with TRBJ2-1; a weak D match, TRBD2 (6 bases). The germline CDR1 and CDR2 sequences are SGDLS and YYNGEE. This CDR3 is built from 14 residues. V dropped 0 bases and J dropped 13 bases, with 17 bases sitting between them. DNA for the CDR3: TGTGCCAGCAGCGTAGCGTCCGGGGGAGAGACCCAGTTCTTC. Its protein product is CASSVASGGETQFF. The full variable domain, its missing parts supplied by reference TRBV9 and TRBJ2-1, is DSGVTQTPKHLITATGQRVTLRCSPRSGDLSVYWYQQSLDQGLQFLIQYYNGEERAKGNILERFSAQQFPDLHSELNLSSLELGDSALYFCASSVASGGETQFFGPGTRLTVL.

In its sample, this clonotype was seen once. V and J are TRBV29-1 and TRBJ1-2; D not certain. There are 12 residues in the CDR3. Germline lookup yields CDR1 SQVTM and CDR2 ANQGSEA. Trimming pared 3 bases from V and 1 base from J, leaving 6 bases between. The DNA for the CDR3 is TGCAGCGTTGAGGGGAATAACTATGGCTACACCTTC. Amino acid sequence: CSVEGNNYGYTF.